Below are 32 T cell receptor beta chains sequenced from a single sample in a study of OX40 agonist ivuxolimab in advanced cancers. Method: immunoSEQ multiplex PCR; TCRdb's copy keeps in-frame clones and lacks some. Of around 56,000 clones in the sample, roughly 91% were seen once. Sequencing was performed on CD4+ or CD8+ T cells sorted from blood, taken in a trial of the OX40 agonist ivuxolimab. These receptors all come from an adult with an advanced solid tumor such as melanoma, head and neck, liver or kidney cancer.

CDR3 DNA: TGTGCCAGCAGCCCCCCATTTGGGGGTTCCTACAATGAGCAGTTCTTC. Encoded protein: CASSPPFGGSYNEQFF. The genes are TRBV7-9 and TRBJ2-1; D may correspond to TRBD1 or TRBD2 (5 bases each). V lost 5 bases to trimming and J lost 1 base, with 15 bases between them. The CDR3 sequence is 16 residues long. The V gene's germline CDR1 is SEHNR and CDR2 FQNEAQ (reference sequence).

The chain carries TRBV10-3 and TRBJ1-5, with D uncertain. Germline assignment: CDR1 ENHRY and CDR2 SYGVKD. The CDR3 totals 13 residues. Trimming stripped 4 bases from V and 5 bases from J, with 9 bases between. The CDR3 bases are TGTGCCATCAGTGGAAGGGTAGATCAGCCCCAGCATTTT. It specifies CAISGRVDQPQHF.

The CDR3 sequence: CASSESGYEQYF. CDR3 in DNA: TGTGCCAGCAGTGAATCGGGCTACGAGCAGTACTTC. V usage is TRBV6-1 and J usage is TRBJ2-7; D remains unclear. Germline-derived CDR1 and CDR2 are MNHNS and SASEGT. The CDR3 covers 12 residues. V shed 2 bases and J shed 3 bases, with 5 bases lying between them.

The V gene is TRBV6-1, the J gene TRBJ2-7; 10 nucleotides match TRBD2. The CDR3 covers 15 residues. CDR1 MNHNS and CDR2 SASEGT come from the germline V gene. The J segment lost 6 bases and the V segment lost 7 bases, leaving 12 bases of the junction unmatched. Here the CDR3 DNA reads TGTGCCAGCACTCTGGAAGTCACTAGCGGGGCCGAGCAGTACTTC. This translates into CASTLEVTSGAEQYF.

V is TRBV15 and J is TRBJ1-5, with D tentatively TRBD1 (5 bases). The germline V gene encodes CDR1 LNHNV and CDR2 YYDKDF (reference sequence). There are 14 residues in the CDR3. V gave up 5 bases and J gave up 4 bases, with 12 bases separating them. The CDR3 DNA sequence: TGTGCCACCAGCGGGGCAGGGTGGAATCAGCCCCAGCATTTT. It codes for CATSGAGWNQPQHF.

A word on this clone: The junction departs from the called germline gene at one end, perhaps through a read error. The genes are TRBV30 and TRBJ1-3; D gene ambiguous. From germline, CDR1 is GTSNPN and CDR2 SVGIG (reference sequence). This CDR3 is built from 15 residues. In DNA, the CDR3 is TGTGTCTGGAGTCGGGTGGAGGTCTCTGGAAACACCATATATTTT. Translation gives CVWSRVEVSGNTIYF. The full variable domain, its missing parts supplied by reference TRBV30 and TRBJ1-3, is SQTIHQWPATLVQPVGSPLSLECTVEGTSNPNLYWYRQAAGRGLQLLFYSVGIGQISSEVPQNLSASRPQDRQFILSSKKLLLSDSGFYLCVWSRVEVSGNTIYFGEGSWLTVV.

The sample holds one count of this clone. The chain combines TRBV28 with TRBJ1-4, with TRBD1 matching 9 bases. Germline V gene lookup returns CDR1 MDHEN and CDR2 SYDVKM. After removal of 2 bases from V and 9 bases from J, the junction contained 4 bases not matched to a gene. CDR3 length equals 14 residues. The DNA of the CDR3 is TGTGCCAGCAGTTTACGGACAGGGGTACAAAAACTGTTTTTT. It encodes CASSLRTGVQKLFF. The complete variable domain, with remaining parts taken from reference TRBV28 and TRBJ1-4, reads DVKVTQSSRYLVKRTGEKVFLECVQDMDHENMFWYRQDPGLGLRLIYFSYDVKMKEKGDIPEGYSVSREKKERFSLILESASTNQTSMYLCASSLRTGVQKLFFGSGTQLSVL.

The chain is built from TRBV7-3 and TRBJ2-3; 12 bases fit TRBD2. Germline-derived CDR1 and CDR2 are SGHTA and FQGTGA. The junction had 0 bases not matched to a gene; V was cut back by 0 bases and J by 5 bases. This CDR3 has 15 residues. This CDR3 is CASSLTGLAGDTQYF. The CDR3 nucleotides read TGTGCCAGCAGCTTAACGGGACTAGCGGGAGATACGCAGTATTTT.

The V and J genes are TRBV11-2 and TRBJ1-5; D is ambiguous. Germline V gene data show CDR1 as SGHAT and CDR2 as FQNNGV. Trimming shortened V by 5 bases and J by 1 base, and 9 bases separated the two germline ends. The CDR3 is 14 residues long. This chain's CDR3 is CASSTSDSNQPQHF. The CDR3, as DNA: TGTGCCAGCAGCACGAGCGACAGCAATCAGCCCCAGCATTTT.

V usage is TRBV12-5 and J usage is TRBJ2-7; 8 bases line up with TRBD1. In germline, CDR1 is LGHNT, CDR2 FRNRAP. This CDR3 region has 14 residues. V trimming: 7 bases; J trimming: 3 bases; junction bases outside the gene matches: 8. The CDR3 sequence is CASANPGGSYEQYF. The CDR3 nucleotides are TGTGCTAGTGCTAATCCAGGGGGCAGCTACGAGCAGTACTTC.

This chain connects TRBV6-1 to TRBJ2-5, with 8 positions matching TRBD1. The J call is doubtful: the DNA matches TRBJ2-7 better. The CDR3 covers 15 residues. Germline CDR1 reads MNHNS; CDR2 reads SASEGT. DNA of the CDR3: TGTGCCAGCAGCCCCCCGGGGACAGGTTACTACGAGCAGTACTTC. Translated, it gives CASSPPGTGYYEQYF.

The V and J genes are TRBV5-1 and TRBJ2-2, with TRBD2 as a possible D gene (5 bases). The CDR3 consists of 14 residues. Per the germline V gene, CDR1 is SGHRS and CDR2 is YFSETQ. The V and J ends lost 4 bases and 3 bases respectively, with 10 bases between them. CDR3 sequence: CASSMEAHTGELFF. CDR3 coding DNA: TGCGCCAGCAGCATGGAGGCCCACACCGGGGAGCTGTTTTTT.

This clone has just one count. The chain recombines TRBV7-9 with TRBJ2-1; a possible D gene is TRBD2 (5 bases). The CDR3 runs to 16 residues. Germline assignment: CDR1 SEHNR and CDR2 FQNEAQ (reference sequence). The ends were cut back, 0 bases at V and 8 bases at J, with 17 bases in the middle. CDR3 sequence reads: CASSLALSGWLDEQFF. The CDR3 region has the DNA TGTGCCAGCAGCTTAGCGCTATCGGGGTGGTTGGATGAGCAGTTCTTC.

V gene TRBV30 combines with J gene TRBJ1-4; D unresolved. The V end was cut by 7 bases, the J end by 7 bases, with 10 bases between. The CDR3 totals 11 residues. Germline values: CDR1 GTSNPN, CDR2 SVGIG (reference sequence). DNA for the CDR3: TGTGCCTCGACCCTTAGTGAAAAACTGTTTTTT. Amino acid sequence: CASTLSEKLFF.

V and J are TRBV7-1 and TRBJ2-3; D remains unclear. TRBV7-1 has ORF status, its function being uncertain. The ends were cut back, 4 bases at V and 0 bases at J, with 8 bases in the middle. This CDR3 is 14 amino acids long. Written as DNA, the CDR3 is TGTGCCAGCAGCTTCCCCACTAGCACAGATACGCAGTATTTT. Translation: CASSFPTSTDTQYF.

The rearrangement uses TRBV28 and TRBJ1-2; unclear D gene. The germline V gene encodes CDR1 MDHEN and CDR2 SYDVKM. The V gene lost 1 base and the J gene lost 8 bases, with 8 bases spanning the gap. This CDR3 has 12 residues. The chain's CDR3 is CASSLSGRGYTF. The CDR3 DNA sequence: TGTGCCAGCAGTTTATCGGGAAGAGGCTACACCTTC.

As DNA, the CDR3 is TGCGCCAGCAGCTCTGACCGGGAGCAGTACTTC. Translating it yields CASSSDREQYF. V usage is TRBV5-1 and J usage is TRBJ2-7; no reliable D call. The germline V gene has CDR1 SGHRS and CDR2 YFSETQ. V was clipped by 3 bases and J by 7 bases, with 8 bases between them. This CDR3 contains 11 residues.

The chain couples TRBV19 to TRBJ2-1, with D possibly matching TRBD1 (5 bases). Trimming cost V 2 bases and J 8 bases, with 10 bases left between them. Germline CDR1 is LNHDA and CDR2 is SQIVND (reference sequence). The CDR3 runs to 13 residues. Here the CDR3 DNA reads TGTGCCAGTAGTATACCAGGGTTCGATGAGCAGTTCTTC. Its protein product is CASSIPGFDEQFF. The full variable domain, rest sourced from reference TRBV19 and TRBJ2-1, is DGGITQSPKYLFRKEGQNVTLSCEQNLNHDAMYWYRQDPGQGLRLIYYSQIVNDFQKGDIAEGYSVSREKKESFPLTVTSAQKNPTAFYLCASSIPGFDEQFFGPGTRLTVL.

The chain carries TRBV10-3 and TRBJ2-7; 11 bases map to TRBD2. This CDR3 is 16 amino acids long. Germline values: CDR1 ENHRY, CDR2 SYGVKD. V lost 8 bases and J lost 3; bases outside the gene matches: 12. The CDR3 spells CAIEDRGGTSGYEQYF. The CDR3 DNA reads as TGTGCCATCGAAGACCGAGGTGGGACTAGCGGCTACGAGCAGTACTTC.

This clone showed up just a few times. The chain joins TRBV5-1 to TRBJ2-5; D perhaps matches TRBD1 (8 bases). CDR1 is SGHRS and CDR2 is YFSETQ in the germline V gene. Trimming took off 4 bases at V and 5 bases at J, with 15 bases between the two ends. This CDR3 contains 14 residues. The CDR3: CASSRGQGGETQYF. Written as DNA, the CDR3 is TGCGCCAGCAGCCGAGGACAGGGAGGGGAGACCCAGTACTTC.

Comment on this clone: Germline and junction disagree at one end, which may indicate a read error. For the CDR3, the DNA is TGCGCCAGCAGTTTGGACATAGGGTCCTACAATGAGCAGTTCTTC. Its protein product is CASSLDIGSYNEQFF. V gene TRBV5-1 combines with J gene TRBJ2-1; a possible D gene is TRBD1 (5 bases). The germline V gene encodes CDR1 SGHRS and CDR2 YFSETQ. The CDR3 is 15 amino acids.

The V gene is TRBV6-5, the J gene TRBJ1-1; D unresolved. Trimming took off 4 bases at V and 7 bases at J, with 7 bases between the two ends. Germline CDR1 is MNHEY and CDR2 is SVGAGI. The CDR3 runs to 11 residues. The CDR3 protein is CASSWTGEAFF. As DNA, the CDR3 is TGTGCCAGCAGTTGGACCGGTGAAGCTTTCTTT.

The rearrangement uses TRBV21-1 and TRBJ2-7; the table's D call of TRBD1 was not tested on the DNA. TRBV21-1 is a pseudogene locus. CDR3 size: 16 residues. CDR3: CASSPAPRDRVDEQYF. In DNA form, the CDR3 reads TGTGCCAGCAGCCCCGCCCCCCGGGACAGGGTTGACGAGCAGTACTTC.

The J gene is TRBJ1-2, the V gene TRBV6-6; maybe TRBD1 (5 bases). Trimming removed 7 bases from V and 3 bases from J, with 18 bases in between. Germline lookup yields CDR1 MNHNY and CDR2 SVGAGI (reference sequence). The CDR3 loop spans 15 amino acids. The CDR3 sequence: CASNEPGTIYYGYTF. Written as DNA, the CDR3 is TGTGCCAGCAATGAGCCCGGGACTATATACTATGGCTACACCTTC.

The chain is built from TRBV6-6 and TRBJ1-6; D is unclear. Germline V lookup: CDR1 MNHNY, CDR2 SVGAGI (reference sequence). Between the trimmed V and J ends, which lost 5 bases and 8 bases, there was a span of 16 bases. The CDR3 totals 15 residues. CDR3 region: CASSRLGVGDSPLHF. The CDR3 DNA reads as TGTGCCAGCAGTCGATTGGGAGTCGGGGATTCACCCCTCCACTTT.

This sequence joins TRBV2 and TRBJ1-4; D gene uncertain. CDR1 is SNHLY and CDR2 is FYNNEI in the germline V gene. V lost 7 bases and J lost 3, with 15 bases in between. There are 15 residues in the CDR3. CDR3 loop: CASIASPAANEKLFF. CDR3 bases: TGTGCCAGCATCGCTTCCCCTGCCGCTAATGAAAAACTGTTTTTT.

The chain carries TRBV4-1 and TRBJ1-5; no clear D gene. Germline V gene data show CDR1 as MGHRA and CDR2 as YSYEKL. V lost 1 base and J 6 bases, leaving 16 bases between the germline ends. The CDR3 contains 16 residues. CDR3 coding DNA: TGCGCCAGCAGCCAAGGGGCGGTGCGAGGCCCTCAGCCCCAGCATTTT. This codes for CASSQGAVRGPQPQHF.

The chain recombines TRBV5-6 with TRBJ1-2; maybe TRBD1 (5 bases). The CDR3 is 14 amino acids. CDR1 is SGHDT, CDR2 YYEEEE, per germline. V gave up 4 bases and J gave up 0 bases, with 10 bases separating them. The CDR3 bases are TGTGCCAGCAGCAGAGGACATTCTAACTATGGCTACACCTTC. Amino acids: CASSRGHSNYGYTF.

The gene calls are TRBV5-1 and TRBJ2-3; D is undetermined. CDR1 is SGHRS, CDR2 YFSETQ, per germline. The length of the CDR3 is 14 residues. Trimming pared 4 bases from V and 4 bases from J, leaving 13 bases between. CDR3 protein: CASSPPNSPDTQYF. The CDR3 region has the DNA TGCGCCAGCAGCCCGCCAAACTCGCCAGATACGCAGTATTTT.

The genes are TRBV7-6 and TRBJ2-7; D is unclear. The CDR3 length is 13 residues. Germline values: CDR1 SGHVS, CDR2 FNYEAQ. Trimming shortened V by 1 base and J by 5 bases, and 9 bases separated the two germline ends. This CDR3 reads CASSLDQGDEQYF. In DNA, the CDR3 is TGTGCCAGCAGCTTAGACCAAGGCGACGAGCAGTACTTC. The full variable domain, its missing parts supplied by reference TRBV7-6 and TRBJ2-7, is GAGVSQSPRYKVTKRGQDVALRCDPISGHVSLYWYRQALGQGPEFLTYFNYEAQQDKSGLPNDRFSAERPEGSISTLTIQRTEQRDSAMYRCASSLDQGDEQYFGPGTRLTVT.

This chain connects TRBV19 to TRBJ2-3, with D maybe TRBD2 (5 bases). V was pared by 7 bases and J by 3 bases, with 17 bases between. In germline, CDR1 is LNHDA, CDR2 SQIVND (reference sequence). CDR3 length: 15 amino acids. The CDR3 DNA reads TGTGCCAGTACCCTCGAGGGAATGGGGACAGATACGCAGTATTTT. This encodes CASTLEGMGTDTQYF. The full variable domain, completed using reference TRBV19 and TRBJ2-3, is DGGITQSPKYLFRKEGQNVTLSCEQNLNHDAMYWYRQDPGQGLRLIYYSQIVNDFQKGDIAEGYSVSREKKESFPLTVTSAQKNPTAFYLCASTLEGMGTDTQYFGPGTRLTVL.

The chain recombines TRBV28 with TRBJ1-3, with a weak D call TRBD1 (5 bases). V lost 4 bases, J lost 4 bases, and 11 bases lay in between. The CDR3 has 14 amino acids. Germline V gene sequence: CDR1 MDHEN, CDR2 SYDVKM. The CDR3 nucleotides are TGTGCCAGCAGTTCCCAGGGAGTGGGAAACACCATATATTTT. Amino acids: CASSSQGVGNTIYF.